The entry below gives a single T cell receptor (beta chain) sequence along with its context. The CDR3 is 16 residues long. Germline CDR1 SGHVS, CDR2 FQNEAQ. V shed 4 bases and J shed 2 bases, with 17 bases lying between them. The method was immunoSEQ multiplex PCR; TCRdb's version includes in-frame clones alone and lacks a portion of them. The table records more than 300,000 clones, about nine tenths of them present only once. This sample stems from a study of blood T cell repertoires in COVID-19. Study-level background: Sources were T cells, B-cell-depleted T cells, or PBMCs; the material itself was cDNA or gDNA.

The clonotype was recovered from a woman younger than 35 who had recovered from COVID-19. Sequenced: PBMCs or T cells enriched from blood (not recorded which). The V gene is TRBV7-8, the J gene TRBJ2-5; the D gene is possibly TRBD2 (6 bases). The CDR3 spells CASSSGHPREQETQYF. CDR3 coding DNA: TGTGCCAGCAGCTCCGGACACCCACGGGAGCAAGAGACCCAGTACTTC.